Below, 22 T cell receptor beta chains from the same sample are listed, as sequenced in a study of PD-1 blockade in classical Hodgkin lymphoma (TCRdb year 2020). The label giving this sample's time point can be read as: cycle 1 day 1 (C1D1), immediately before nivolumab initiation. All trial patients had relapsed after autologous stem cell transplantation, with cohorts A, B and C differing in prior brentuximab vedotin exposure. Library preparation employed the immunoSEQ multiplex PCR assay. Not all clones reach the TCRdb copy of this immuneACCESS table, which keeps in-frame sequences only. Checked studies attribute under half of the gap to unresolved V genes and leave the rest unexplained. For this sample the table gives tens of thousands of clones, of which roughly 91% were detected only once. Of the sample, under 9.5% is held by the ten largest clones. Sequenced here: peripheral blood mononuclear cells (PBMCs), sampled at baseline. The source is a human donor with classical Hodgkin lymphoma.

This chain connects TRBV5-6 to TRBJ2-7; the match to TRBD2 covers 11 bases. CDR3 length: 15 amino acids. V gave up 4 bases and J gave up 3 bases; unmatched junction bases: 6. Looked up from germline, CDR1 is SGHDT and CDR2 is YYEEEE. CDR3 region: CASSLGGLADYEQYF. For the CDR3, the DNA is TGTGCCAGCAGCCTGGGGGGACTAGCGGACTACGAGCAGTACTTC.

The rearrangement uses TRBV5-4 and TRBJ2-7, with a possible D match to TRBD1 (6 bases). V lost 5 bases to trimming and J lost 4 bases, with 19 bases between them. The germline CDR1 and CDR2 sequences are SGHNT and YYREEE (reference sequence). CDR3 size: 15 residues. DNA for the CDR3: TGTGCCAGCAGATCGTCTTCACCAGGGGAATACGAGCAGTACTTC. It translates to CASRSSSPGEYEQYF. Together with reference TRBV5-4 and TRBJ2-7, the CDR3 gives the full variable domain: ETGVTQSPTHLIKTRGQQVTLRCSSQSGHNTVSWYQQALGQGPQFIFQYYREEENGRGNFPPRFSGLQFPNYSSELNVNALELDDSALYLCASRSSSPGEYEQYFGPGTRLTVT.

The chain joins TRBV5-1 to TRBJ2-1; 11 positions agree with TRBD2. Germline CDR1 is SGHRS and CDR2 is YFSETQ. V lost 2 bases and J lost 8; bases outside the gene matches: 6. This CDR3 spans 15 amino acids. CDR3 DNA sequence: TGCGCCAGCAGCTTAGTAGCGGGAGGGGGCGATGAGCAGTTCTTC. This gives the protein CASSLVAGGGDEQFF.

The chain has TRBV21-1 and TRBJ2-5; the DNA was not compared with TRBD2, the D call given in the table. The J call is uncertain, as TRBJ2-7 better fits the DNA end. TRBV21-1 is shown as a pseudogene. This CDR3 comprises 11 residues. CDR3 sequence (DNA): TGTGCCAGCAGCGCCCCCCACGAGCAGTACTTC. Its protein is CASSAPHEQYF.

The rearrangement links TRBV27 to TRBJ2-7; the D gene is possibly TRBD1 (5 bases). V was trimmed by 11 bases and J by 2 bases, leaving 10 bases between them. CDR3 length: 11 residues. CDR1 and CDR2 from the germline V gene are MNHEY and SMNVEV (reference sequence). In nucleotides, the CDR3 is TGTGCCGCAGGGCGACCCTACGAGCAGTACTTC. Its translation: CAAGRPYEQYF.

The chain employs TRBV14 and TRBJ2-7; 8 bases line up with TRBD1. CDR3 length equals 14 residues. J gave up 3 bases and V 3 bases, and 4 bases lay outside the gene matches. The germline V gene has CDR1 SGHDN and CDR2 FVKESK. The CDR3 region is CASSHRQGSYEQYF. CDR3 DNA: TGTGCCAGCAGCCACAGACAGGGGAGCTACGAGCAGTACTTC.

The chain combines TRBV5-4 with TRBJ2-5; tentatively, D is TRBD1 (6 bases). The CDR3 runs 15 residues. CDR1 is SGHNT and CDR2 is YYREEE in the germline V gene (reference sequence). V lost 0 bases to trimming and J lost 1 base, with 10 bases between them. CDR3 sequence: CASSLVMGAQETQYF. The CDR3, as DNA: TGTGCCAGCAGCTTGGTGATGGGGGCCCAAGAGACCCAGTACTTC.

This chain uses TRBV11-1 with TRBJ1-4; D is uncertain. The CDR3 has 16 amino acids. The V gene lost 2 bases and the J gene lost 4 bases, with 14 bases spanning the gap. The germline V gene encodes CDR1 SGHAT and CDR2 FQDESV (reference sequence). CDR3 loop: CASSLSRHGSNEKLFF. The CDR3 DNA reads TGTGCCAGCAGCTTATCCCGACACGGCAGTAATGAAAAACTGTTTTTT.

V is TRBV5-4 and J is TRBJ2-7; 9 nucleotides align to TRBD1. The germline gives CDR1 SGHNT, CDR2 YYREEE (reference sequence). J gave up 5 bases and V 0 bases, and 9 bases lay outside the gene matches. The CDR3 is made up of 16 amino acids. Here the CDR3 DNA reads TGTGCCAGCAGCTTGGGGGACAGGGCTCCCGTCCACGAGCAGTACTTC. Its protein product is CASSLGDRAPVHEQYF. The entire variable domain, with the rest obtained from reference TRBV5-4 and TRBJ2-7, is as follows: ETGVTQSPTHLIKTRGQQVTLRCSSQSGHNTVSWYQQALGQGPQFIFQYYREEENGRGNFPPRFSGLQFPNYSSELNVNALELDDSALYLCASSLGDRAPVHEQYFGPGTRLTVT.

This clone was picked up a small number of times. The rearrangement uses TRBV6-1 and TRBJ2-4; D unresolved. Looked up from germline, CDR1 is MNHNS and CDR2 is SASEGT. Deletions cut 3 bases from V and 0 bases from J, with 6 bases between. CDR3 length: 14 amino acids. The CDR3 DNA sequence: TGTGCCAGCAGTGAGTCCCTAGCCAAAAACATTCAGTACTTC. It specifies CASSESLAKNIQYF.

The gene calls are TRBV9 and TRBJ2-2; maybe TRBD1 (5 bases). The CDR3 has 15 amino acids. The germline CDR1 and CDR2 sequences are SGDLS and YYNGEE. Trimming pared 2 bases from V and 2 bases from J, leaving 10 bases between. CDR3 bases: TGTGCCAGCAGCGTTGGAGACAGAAACACCGGGGAGCTGTTTTTT. It codes for CASSVGDRNTGELFF. The whole variable domain, filled in from reference TRBV9 and TRBJ2-2, reads DSGVTQTPKHLITATGQRVTLRCSPRSGDLSVYWYQQSLDQGLQFLIQYYNGEERAKGNILERFSAQQFPDLHSELNLSSLELGDSALYFCASSVGDRNTGELFFGEGSRLTVL.

CDR3 sequence reads: CSAINDRWPNQPQHF. CDR3 DNA sequence: TGCAGCGCAATCAACGACAGGTGGCCCAATCAGCCCCAGCATTTT. This chain uses TRBV29-1 with TRBJ1-5; possible D gene TRBD1, 6 bases. V lost 7 bases to trimming and J lost 3 bases, with 19 bases between them. Germline V gives CDR1 SQVTM, CDR2 ANQGSEA. This CDR3 is 15 amino acids long.

The chain combines TRBV11-3 with TRBJ1-1, with TRBD1 identical over 10 bases. This CDR3 is 14 amino acids long. Trimming cost V 3 bases and J 5 bases; bases outside gene matches: 3. Per germline, CDR1 SGHNT and CDR2 YENEEA. Here the CDR3 DNA reads TGTGCCAGCAGCTTCGGACAGGGGGAAACTGAAGCTTTCTTT. As protein: CASSFGQGETEAFF.

This clone has a single count. The chain recombines TRBV5-8 with TRBJ2-2; 9 bases match TRBD1. There are 15 residues in the CDR3. CDR1 is SGHTS, CDR2 YDEGEE, per germline. Trimming cost V 3 bases and J 7 bases; bases outside gene matches: 7. In DNA, the CDR3 is TGTGCCAGCAGCTCTCCGGGACAGGGCGGCGGGGAGCTGTTTTTT. Its protein is CASSSPGQGGGELFF.

The table lists this clone with a count of one. The chain joins TRBV29-1 to TRBJ1-1; perhaps TRBD1 as D (6 bases). The V gene lost 6 bases and the J gene lost 1 base, with 15 bases spanning the gap. Germline V gene data show CDR1 as SQVTM and CDR2 as ANQGSEA. This CDR3 comprises 14 residues. Here the CDR3 reads CSVAKGDTNTEAFF. CDR3 DNA sequence: TGCAGCGTCGCCAAAGGGGACACGAACACTGAAGCTTTCTTT.

This chain connects TRBV7-3 to TRBJ1-5; perhaps TRBD1 as D (6 bases). V was pared by 3 bases and J by 4 bases, with 7 bases between. Germline CDR1 is SGHTA and CDR2 is FQGTGA. CDR3 length: 13 amino acids. The CDR3 protein is CASSLDRNQPQHF. The DNA of the CDR3 is TGTGCCAGCAGCTTGGACAGAAATCAGCCCCAGCATTTT.

The chain joins TRBV27 to TRBJ2-2, with TRBD2 matching over 12 bases. The germline V gene encodes CDR1 MNHEY and CDR2 SMNVEV (reference sequence). Trimming at V came to 5 bases and at J to 6 bases, leaving 7 bases not matched to a gene. This CDR3 is built from 16 residues. This CDR3 is CASSPSGRVWAGELFF. The CDR3 region has the DNA TGTGCCAGCAGTCCTAGCGGGAGGGTGTGGGCCGGGGAGCTGTTTTTT.

The chain recombines TRBV27 with TRBJ1-6; TRBD1 is a possible D gene (6 bases). The CDR3 totals 17 residues. The germline V and J ends were trimmed by 0 bases and 7 bases, with 16 bases remaining between them. CDR1 and CDR2 (germline): MNHEY, SMNVEV (reference sequence). The DNA for the CDR3 is TGTGCCAGCAGTTTATCGGGGGGGCGGGGTTTCAATTCACCCCTCCACTTT. This gives the protein CASSLSGGRGFNSPLHF.

V is TRBV27 and J is TRBJ2-6, with D unclear. Germline-derived CDR1 and CDR2 are MNHEY and SMNVEV (reference sequence). V lost 6 bases to trimming and J lost 0 bases, with 6 bases between them. The CDR3 has 14 amino acids. The CDR3 sequence is CASRPSSGANVLTF. CDR3 sequence (DNA): TGTGCCAGCAGGCCGAGCTCTGGGGCCAACGTCCTGACTTTC. Based on the CDR3 plus reference TRBV27 and TRBJ2-6, the full variable domain is EAQVTQNPRYLITVTGKKLTVTCSQNMNHEYMSWYRQDPGLGLRQIYYSMNVEVTDKGDVPEGYKVSRKEKRNFPLILESPSPNQTSLYFCASRPSSGANVLTFGAGSRLTVL.

This clone showed up just once. This chain uses TRBV27 with TRBJ2-7; D gene unclear. Deletions cut 1 base from V and 0 bases from J, with 10 bases between. Germline V lookup: CDR1 MNHEY, CDR2 SMNVEV (reference sequence). The CDR3 runs to 15 residues. This chain's CDR3 is CASSLFAASSYEQYF. CDR3 sequence (DNA): TGTGCCAGCAGTTTATTCGCGGCGAGCTCCTACGAGCAGTACTTC.

Only a few counts were recorded for this clone. The chain employs TRBV6-1 and TRBJ2-7, with 8 bases aligning to TRBD2. Germline-derived CDR1 and CDR2 are MNHNS and SASEGT. The CDR3 contains 16 residues. With 0 bases clipped from V and 2 bases from J, the junction kept 6 bases outside the gene matches. The CDR3 bases are TGTGCCAGCAGTGAAGCGCGAATTAGCGGGGCCTACGAGCAGTACTTC. Encoded protein: CASSEARISGAYEQYF.

The V gene is TRBV19, the J gene TRBJ1-5, with D possibly being TRBD1 (5 bases). Trimming took 6 bases from V and 4 from J, leaving 25 bases between them. CDR3 length equals 18 residues. Germline assignment: CDR1 LNHDA and CDR2 SQIVND (reference sequence). DNA of the CDR3: TGTGCCAGTAGCCAGTGGACACTTCTACCTTCTAGGAATCAGCCCCAGCATTTT. Amino acid sequence: CASSQWTLLPSRNQPQHF. Variable domain in full (rest from reference TRBV19 and TRBJ1-5): DGGITQSPKYLFRKEGQNVTLSCEQNLNHDAMYWYRQDPGQGLRLIYYSQIVNDFQKGDIAEGYSVSREKKESFPLTVTSAQKNPTAFYLCASSQWTLLPSRNQPQHFGDGTRLSIL.